Presented here are 25 T cell receptor beta chains from one specimen sequenced in a study of T cell repertoires in ileal Crohn's disease. Profiled with immunoSEQ multiplex PCR; TCRdb holds only in-frame clones, not every one. The data contain 5,500 to 7,500 clones, more than 65% of them seen just once; the ten biggest clones take up 10% to 15%. Sequenced input: ileal tissue. The receptors were sampled from an adult with Crohn's disease.

V gene TRBV7-2 combines with J gene TRBJ1-5, with D tentatively TRBD1 (5 bases). The V gene's germline CDR1 is SGHTA and CDR2 FQGNSA. CDR3 length: 15 amino acids. Deletions cut 3 bases from V and 7 bases from J, with 16 bases between. CDR3 nucleotide sequence: TGTGCCAGCAGCTTGAATTGGGGTGGGGGGCAGCCCCAGCATTTT. It is translated as CASSLNWGGGQPQHF.

V and J are TRBV27 and TRBJ2-7; 7 bases line up with TRBD2. With 2 bases clipped from V and 4 bases from J, the junction kept 11 bases outside the gene matches. The CDR3 sequence is 16 residues long. Germline V gene data show CDR1 as MNHEY and CDR2 as SMNVEV (reference sequence). Here the CDR3 DNA reads TGTGCCAGCAGTTTAGCTAGCGGTGGCGGGTGGTACGAGCAGTACTTC. This translates into CASSLASGGGWYEQYF.

The chain uses TRBV7-3 and TRBJ1-1; maybe TRBD1 (5 bases). The CDR3 spans 13 residues. Germline V lookup: CDR1 SGHTA, CDR2 FQGTGA. The V and J ends lost 2 bases and 1 base respectively, with 5 bases between them. The CDR3 protein is CASSLQGNTEAFF. Here the CDR3 DNA reads TGTGCCAGCAGCTTACAGGGGAACACTGAAGCTTTCTTT. Filled out from reference TRBV7-3 and TRBJ1-1, the complete variable domain reads GAGVSQTPSNKVTEKGKYVELRCDPISGHTALYWYRQSLGQGPEFLIYFQGTGAADDSGLPNDRFFAVRPEGSVSTLKIQRTERGDSAVYLCASSLQGNTEAFFGQGTRLTVV.

This CDR3 is CAWSRGQGNTEAFF. Written as DNA, the CDR3 is TGTGCCTGGAGCCGGGGACAGGGTAACACTGAAGCTTTCTTT. This chain joins TRBV30 and TRBJ1-1; TRBD1 matches at 9 bases. After removal of 3 bases from V and 2 bases from J, the junction contained 4 bases not matched to a gene. The germline V gene encodes CDR1 GTSNPN and CDR2 SVGIG (reference sequence). The length of the CDR3 is 14 residues.

This chain joins TRBV29-1 and TRBJ2-1, with 7 bases that match TRBD2. J gave up 12 bases and V 4 bases, and 6 bases lay outside the gene matches. This CDR3 comprises 11 residues. The germline V gene has CDR1 SQVTM and CDR2 ANQGSEA. CDR3 sequence: CSVVSGGGQFF. The CDR3 DNA sequence: TGCAGCGTTGTGTCGGGGGGAGGGCAGTTCTTC.

This rearrangement joins TRBV6-5 to TRBJ1-4; D perhaps matches TRBD1 (5 bases). The CDR3 runs to 14 residues. Germline V lookup: CDR1 MNHEY, CDR2 SVGAGI. V lost 6 bases and J 0 bases, leaving 8 bases between the germline ends. The CDR3 loop reads CASSPTATNEKLFF. DNA of the CDR3: TGTGCCAGCAGCCCGACAGCAACTAATGAAAAACTGTTTTTT.

V gene TRBV29-1 combines with J gene TRBJ2-7, with a weak D call TRBD1 (5 bases). This CDR3 has 12 amino acids. V lost 4 bases and J 3 bases, leaving 10 bases between the germline ends. Germline CDR1 SQVTM, CDR2 ANQGSEA. The CDR3 region has the DNA TGCAGCGTTGGGGCAGGGATCTACGAGCAGTACTTC. Translating it yields CSVGAGIYEQYF.

V is TRBV28 and J is TRBJ2-7, with D unresolved. This CDR3 is 11 amino acids long. Deletions cut 4 bases from V and 4 bases from J, with 5 bases between. Germline values: CDR1 MDHEN, CDR2 SYDVKM. The CDR3 nucleotides read TGTGCCAGCAGTTCGGAGTACGAGCAGTACTTC. Translated, it gives CASSSEYEQYF.

The rearrangement uses TRBV27 and TRBJ2-1; tentatively, D is TRBD1 (6 bases). CDR1 is MNHEY, CDR2 SMNVEV, per germline (reference sequence). Trimming shortened V by 3 bases and J by 1 base, and 16 bases separated the two germline ends. The CDR3 consists of 17 residues. The CDR3 DNA reads as TGTGCCAGCAGTTTCGATAGGGGGAGTGGGTCCTACAATGAGCAGTTCTTC. It translates to CASSFDRGSGSYNEQFF.

The CDR3 DNA reads as TGCGCCAGCAGCCGAATGACAGGGGGGAAAGAGACCCAGTACTTC. This sequence encodes CASSRMTGGKETQYF. V is TRBV5-1 and J is TRBJ2-5; 9 nucleotides line up with TRBD1. The CDR3 is 15 amino acids. CDR1 is SGHRS, CDR2 YFSETQ, per germline. The J segment lost 3 bases and the V segment lost 4 bases, leaving 7 bases of the junction unmatched.

The V gene is TRBV7-6, the J gene TRBJ1-3, with TRBD1 matching 9 bases. The germline V gene has CDR1 SGHVS and CDR2 FNYEAQ. The junction had 6 bases not matched to a gene; V was cut back by 6 bases and J by 6 bases. This CDR3 has 14 residues. DNA for the CDR3: TGTGCCAGCAGTTTAAGGGACAGGGAAAACACCATATATTTT. This sequence encodes CASSLRDRENTIYF.

This rearrangement joins TRBV7-3 to TRBJ2-3, with D perhaps matching TRBD1 (6 bases). V was cut by 4 bases and J by 5 bases, with 19 bases left in between. Germline loops: CDR1 SGHTA, CDR2 FQGTGA. The CDR3 is 16 residues long. The CDR3 region has the DNA TGTGCCAGCAGCTCCGGACAGTTCACCTCGGGAGATACGCAGTATTTT. This sequence encodes CASSSGQFTSGDTQYF. The complete variable domain, with remaining parts taken from reference TRBV7-3 and TRBJ2-3, reads GAGVSQTPSNKVTEKGKYVELRCDPISGHTALYWYRQSLGQGPEFLIYFQGTGAADDSGLPNDRFFAVRPEGSVSTLKIQRTERGDSAVYLCASSSGQFTSGDTQYFGPGTRLTVL.

In DNA, the CDR3 is TGTGCCAGCAGTTTTACAGCGGGGAGTACGAGAGAGCAGTACTTC. It translates to CASSFTAGSTREQYF. J is TRBJ2-7 and V is TRBV27, with 7 bases lining up with TRBD2. Germline V CDR1 and CDR2: MNHEY, SMNVEV (reference sequence). The CDR3 extends over 15 amino acids. V lost 3 bases, J lost 7 bases, and 12 bases stayed unmatched.

This clone came up once. The chain employs TRBV11-2 and TRBJ2-1, with D perhaps TRBD1 (6 bases). The CDR3 loop spans 14 amino acids. V lost 5 bases, J lost 3 bases, and 11 bases lay in between. Per the germline V gene, CDR1 is SGHAT and CDR2 is FQNNGV. The CDR3 is CASSPRDIYNEQFF. The CDR3 nucleotides are TGTGCCAGCAGCCCCCGGGACATCTACAATGAGCAGTTCTTC.

V usage is TRBV9 and J usage is TRBJ1-3, with 8 bases matching TRBD1. Germline-derived CDR1 and CDR2 are SGDLS and YYNGEE. The CDR3 has 17 amino acids. J lost 4 bases, V lost 1 base, and 10 bases had no gene match. The CDR3 DNA follows: TGTGCCAGCAGCGTAAGGGCAGGGGGCTTGTCCGGAAACACCATATATTTT. Translating it yields CASSVRAGGLSGNTIYF.

The V call is TRBV30, the J call TRBJ1-1; D gene uncertain. V lost 0 bases and J lost 4, with 12 bases in between. The V gene's germline CDR1 is GTSNPN and CDR2 SVGIG (reference sequence). This CDR3 is 14 amino acids long. The chain's CDR3 is CAWSVLGEGTEAFF. The CDR3 bases are TGTGCCTGGAGTGTACTCGGGGAGGGCACTGAAGCTTTCTTT.

This sequence joins TRBV7-2 and TRBJ2-5; the D gene is possibly TRBD1 (6 bases). Germline lookup yields CDR1 SGHTA and CDR2 FQGNSA. CDR3 length: 16 amino acids. Trimming removed 1 base from V and 1 base from J, with 13 bases in between. The CDR3 is CASSLESRQVQETQYF. In DNA, the CDR3 is TGTGCCAGCAGCTTAGAAAGTCGACAGGTCCAAGAGACCCAGTACTTC.

The chain uses TRBV6-1 and TRBJ2-3; 7 positions agree with TRBD1. The CDR3 runs to 15 residues. CDR1 MNHNS and CDR2 SASEGT come from the germline V gene. Losses at the gene ends were 6 bases for V and 8 bases for J; bases not matched to a gene: 14. The CDR3 reads CASSLPTGQLSTQYF. The DNA for the CDR3 is TGTGCCAGCAGCCTCCCGACGGGACAGCTATCTACGCAGTATTTT.

The J gene is TRBJ2-7, the V gene TRBV25-1, with 10 positions matching TRBD2. CDR3 size: 12 residues. V dropped 7 bases and J dropped 4; count of bases not matched to a gene: 1. Germline assignment: CDR1 MGHDK and CDR2 SYGVNS. DNA for the CDR3: TGTGCCAGCAAGCGGGAGGGGTACGAGCAGTACTTC. This gives the protein CASKREGYEQYF.

The chain links TRBV19 to TRBJ1-5; TRBD1 agrees at 7 bases. The CDR3 is 13 residues long. From germline, CDR1 is LNHDA and CDR2 SQIVND (reference sequence). The trim removed 10 bases at V and 6 bases at J, leaving 9 bases unmatched. This chain's CDR3 is CAINRGWGQPQHF. DNA for the CDR3: TGTGCCATTAACAGGGGATGGGGTCAGCCCCAGCATTTT.

The J gene is TRBJ2-5, the V gene TRBV12-5, with 8 bases fitting TRBD1. CDR1 and CDR2 from the germline V gene are LGHNT and FRNRAP. V was pared by 6 bases and J by 5 bases, with 11 bases of the junction left unmatched. CDR3 length: 15 residues. The CDR3 spells CASGDMTGARETQYF. The CDR3 region has the DNA TGTGCTAGTGGGGATATGACAGGGGCGCGGGAGACCCAGTACTTC. Looking up the rest from reference TRBV12-5 and TRBJ2-5 gives the full variable domain: DARVTQTPRHKVTEMGQEVTMRCQPILGHNTVFWYRQTMMQGLELLAYFRNRAPLDDSGMPKDRFSAEMPDATLATLKIQPSEPRDSAVYFCASGDMTGARETQYFGPGTRLLVL.

This chain links TRBV7-9 with TRBJ1-2, with D perhaps TRBD1 (6 bases). V lost 4 bases and J 5 bases, leaving 17 bases between the germline ends. From germline, CDR1 is SEHNR and CDR2 FQNEAQ (reference sequence). The CDR3 runs 15 residues. The CDR3 region has the DNA TGTGCCAGCAGCTCTACGGGACACCGAGAGTATGGCTACACCTTC. Amino acids: CASSSTGHREYGYTF.

This clone was observed a few times. This rearrangement joins TRBV10-3 to TRBJ2-7, with TRBD2 matching over 8 bases. The CDR3 is 15 residues long. With 3 bases clipped from V and 2 bases from J, the junction kept 6 bases outside the gene matches. Germline loops: CDR1 ENHRY, CDR2 SYGVKD. The CDR3 spells CAISDVAGGTYEQYF. Written as DNA, the CDR3 is TGTGCCATCAGTGATGTGGCGGGGGGCACCTACGAGCAGTACTTC.

For the CDR3, the DNA is TGTGCCAGCTCACCATCCGGACAGGGGCGGGAGCAGTACTTC. It codes for CASSPSGQGREQYF. The chain couples TRBV18 to TRBJ2-7; 9 nucleotides line up with TRBD1. V lost 2 bases, J lost 7 bases, and 6 bases stayed unmatched. Germline CDR1 is KGHSH and CDR2 is LQKENI. The CDR3 contains 14 residues.

The chain carries TRBV6-6 and TRBJ2-7; possibly TRBD2 for D (6 bases). With 0 bases removed from V and 2 bases from J, the gap between germline ends came to 11 bases. This CDR3 contains 15 residues. CDR1 is MNHNY and CDR2 is SVGAGI in the germline V gene (reference sequence). The CDR3 loop reads CASSYSASVTYEQYF. The CDR3 nucleotides read TGTGCCAGCAGTTACTCTGCTAGCGTTACCTACGAGCAGTACTTC.